This record covers a single T cell receptor beta chain. This clonotype turned up a few times. Its antigen remains undetermined. No qualities accompany the bases; no much larger clone lies one base away. The library was built by means of RACE. TCRdb names NextSeq 500 as the instrument used. During library preparation, unique molecular identifiers were attached to individual cDNA molecules so that TCRs could be counted in a quantitative, reproducible way. Each blood RNA sample was used to sequence both TCR alpha and TCR beta chains. Per the original workflow: A median of around 100,000 TCRs per sample was observed, with a range of about 20,000 to 690,600. V, J and CDR3 annotation of the TCR reads was performed with the Decombinator software suite. For the PS versus PT1 abundance plots, all samples were subsampled to the same number of TCRs (28,000). TCRs were defined as expanded if absent before sensitization and observed at least eight times at the 2-week time point. TCRdb applied fastp at Q25 and MiXCR to the public reads, then kept only in-frame beta chains. Here each entry gathers all rows of one CDR3 protein and keeps the most common genes and DNA. TCRdb, rather than the study authors, made the V and J calls. The sample table lists 80,000 to 95,000 distinct CDR3 sequences, nearly 10% of them with a count of one. The ten most abundant clones make up around 4% of the sample.

The CDR3 has 14 amino acids, counting the end cysteine and phenylalanine. The sequence is cut down to CDR3 DNA, 42 bases in frame from base 1. V drops 2 bases and J drops 3 bases, leaving 11 bases in between. CDR1 LGHDT and CDR2 YNNKEL are derived from the germline V gene (reference sequence). The record originates from a study of human T cells and chemical hapten exposure (dated by TCRdb to about 2021). The study in broad terms: For sensitization, 2% DPC in acetone was applied to a 2 cm by 2 cm area of upper inner arm skin. Libraries were pooled for sequencing, and per-sample TCR yields varied mainly because of small differences in library volumes within the pool. About 28 alopecia patients gave blood for TCR sequencing at one to four time points (pre-sensitization, 2, 6 and 24 weeks). In alopecia patients, the study followed how the peripheral blood TCR repertoire changed in vivo over primary and secondary sensitization to diphenylcyclopropenone (DPC), a hapten. Alopecia areata with under or over 50% scalp involvement, alopecia totalis and alopecia universalis were represented in the patient cohort, which was mostly female. Weekly therapeutic DPC doses were additionally applied to the scalp of patients throughout the roughly 23-week study period. Patch testing was done on the upper back using Finn chambers containing 0.01% DPC, and results were scored after 6 days according to International Contact Dermatitis Research Group standards. Blood was sampled from patients pre-sensitization (week 0) and at 2, 6 and about 24 weeks after DPC sensitization. Study-level results and caveats: The number of PT1 expanded TCRs positively correlated with patch test score, significant at thresholds 8, 16 and 32 but not 4. Because every patient had alopecia, a presumed autoimmune disease, the patients' immune response might differ from that of healthy individuals. Repeated subsampling changed both the strength of the expansion versus patch-test correlation and the threshold at which the correlation became significant. DPC sensitization did not change the number of TCRs with a frequency above 1 in 1000, and there was no evidence of changes in global repertoire structure. Significantly more large CDR3 similarity clusters were formed by expanded TCRs than by pre-sensitization or healthy control sets, consistent with antigen-driven responses.

The sample's time point label is to be understood as: pre-sensitization, week 0. The treatment or condition label here, explained by the study, means: therapeutic diphenylcyclopropenone sensitization with weekly scalp DPC. At every patch-test visit, the blood draw took place before the patch test was put on. Eligible patients were aged 18 to 70, diagnosed with alopecia, deemed suitable for DPC therapy, and excluded if pregnant. Total RNA was extracted from unfractionated whole blood that had been collected in Tempus Blood RNA tubes. This sequence uses TRBV3-1 and TRBJ2-7; 5 matching bases give a weak D call of TRBD2. The receptor was derived from a woman aged 40 to 50 with alopecia areata. Some clones in this sample may be carry-over from other donors' samples. The sequencing used whole blood, collected in connection with sensitization to the hapten diphenylcyclopropenone (DPC). For the CDR3, the sequence is CASSQPRAGYEQYF. The sequence in DNA is TGTGCCAGCAGCCAACCGCGTGCGGGCTACGAGCAGTACTTC.